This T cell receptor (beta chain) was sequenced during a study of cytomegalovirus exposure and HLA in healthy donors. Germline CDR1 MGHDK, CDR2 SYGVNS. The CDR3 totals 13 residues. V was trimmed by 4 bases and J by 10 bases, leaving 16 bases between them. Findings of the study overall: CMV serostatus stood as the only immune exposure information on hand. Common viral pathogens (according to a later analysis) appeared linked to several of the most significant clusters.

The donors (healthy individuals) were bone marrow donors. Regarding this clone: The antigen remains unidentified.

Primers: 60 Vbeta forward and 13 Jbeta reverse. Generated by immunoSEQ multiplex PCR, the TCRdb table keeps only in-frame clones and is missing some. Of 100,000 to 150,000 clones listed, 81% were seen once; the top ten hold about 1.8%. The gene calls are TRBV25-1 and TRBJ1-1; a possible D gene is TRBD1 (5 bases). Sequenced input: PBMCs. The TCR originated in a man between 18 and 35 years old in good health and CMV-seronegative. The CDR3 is CASSAHPPRGAFF. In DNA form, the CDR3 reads TGTGCCAGCAGTGCGCACCCACCTAGGGGAGCTTTCTTT.